This TCR beta chain originates from a study of T-cell memory formation after mild COVID-19. V gave up 3 bases and J gave up 8 bases; unmatched junction bases: 7. CDR3 length equals 15 residues. The germline CDR1 and CDR2 sequences are KGHSH and LQKENI. TCRdb re-called the 5' RACE reads through MiXCR, storing one row per CDR3 protein. The sample lists 200,000 to 300,000 distinct CDR3 sequences, roughly 14% occurring once. The sample holds a few counts of this clonotype. This chain links TRBV18 with TRBJ2-1, with 10 bases matching TRBD2. The TCR was taken from an adult woman who had mild COVID-19 (a few samples of this study predate the infection). Cell type and time point are not known. Sequenced: PBMCs or a T cell subset sorted from them (not recorded which). The CDR3 nucleotides read TGTGCCAGCTCACCTTTTACTCTAGCGGGAGATGAGCAGTTCTTC. Translating it yields CASSPFTLAGDEQFF.